These T cell receptor beta chains were read from a single sample in a study of blood T cell repertoires in COVID-19. Sequencing was performed with immunoSEQ multiplex PCR; in TCRdb, only in-frame clones are kept and a portion is missing. The repertoire includes tens of thousands of clones, 91% of them detected once, and roughly 13% sits in the top ten. The sample was peripheral blood. These receptors originate from a human donor with active COVID-19. The donor label of this sample is uncertain. CDR3s include the opening cysteine and the closing phenylalanine or tryptophan.

V | CDR3
TRBV11-2 | CASSFGTDQPQHF
TRBV2 | CASTFRLAGKETQYF
TRBV25-1 | CASSSPAGTDTQYF
TRBV12-3/TRBV12-4 | CASGPLEPQHF
TRBV3-1/TRBV3-2 | CASSHRTEAFF
TRBV24-1 | CATSDGLAAKNIQYF
TRBV4-1 | CASSQEGRGEAFF
TRBV27 | CASSSTGTAVYEQYF
TRBV7-6 | CASSSAYGTSGPRGVTDTQYF
TRBV5-4 | CASRLAGAYEQYF
TRBV5-6 | CASSLVGQEVSNEKLFF
TRBV7-7 | CASSTGTSGSRETQYF
TRBV11-3 | CASSLRTSGISYEQYF
TRBV5-4 | CASSGRGGETQYF
TRBV6-2/TRBV6-3 | CASSQTVEGARFF
TRBV14 | CASSRTTGTSSPLHF
TRBV7-2 | CASSSNPQVWSEAFF
TRBV10-2 | CASSLRQGGTGELFF
TRBV7-8 | CASSYREGGNTIYF
TRBV5-4 | CASSPGTIEETQYF
TRBV12-3/TRBV12-4 | CASKPSGVETQYF
TRBV28 | CASRAGGSGNTIYF
TRBV5-1 | CASSLGGGMSTDTQYF
TRBV5-1 | CASSLAPGGDQYPQHF
TRBV27 | CASLKGTSYYEQYF
TRBV6-6 | CASSATGSGNTIYF
TRBV7-2 | CASSLSLPDEQFF
TRBV7-6 | CASSWTGGLGYGYTF
TRBV14 | CASSQQGTLTGELFF
TRBV20-1 | CSANRGPGQFF
TRBV3-1/TRBV3-2 | CASSQEMTGNYGYTF
TRBV10-3 | CAISVQLGNEKLFF
TRBV3-1/TRBV3-2 | CASSQRTAYEQYF
TRBV6-5 | CASIPAGAGDNEQFF
TRBV9 | CASSSRLAGTGEQYF
TRBV28 | CASSLTGRTEAFF
TRBV10-3 | CAISESADTLQETQYF
TRBV5-1 | CASSRTGNTEAFF
TRBV5-8 | CASSARTGELYNEQFF